Following are 10 T cell receptor beta chains from one sample sequenced in a study of T cell responses to AZD1222 COVID-19 vaccine. Method: immunoSEQ multiplex PCR; TCRdb's copy keeps in-frame clones and lacks some. The table shows some 120,000 clones, with around nine tenths occurring only once. The input for sequencing was peripheral blood, taken on day 0 of MenACWY control vaccination. These receptors were collected from an adult in good health.

The chain carries TRBV9 and TRBJ1-2, with 7 bases identical to TRBD1. The CDR3 contains 15 residues. In germline, CDR1 is SGDLS, CDR2 YYNGEE. The ends lost 0 bases at V and 4 bases at J; junction bases unmatched: 6. Written as DNA, the CDR3 is TGTGCCAGCAGCGTAGGTAGGGGACAGAGCTATGGCTACACCTTC. Amino acids: CASSVGRGQSYGYTF.

V usage is TRBV27 and J usage is TRBJ1-6, with D possibly matching TRBD1 (5 bases). Per germline, CDR1 MNHEY and CDR2 SMNVEV (reference sequence). The CDR3 has 16 residues. V was trimmed by 9 bases and J by 7 bases, leaving 22 bases between them. CDR3 sequence: CASRMGGGGSNSPLHF. The CDR3 nucleotides are TGTGCCAGTAGAATGGGCGGGGGAGGATCAAATTCACCCCTCCACTTT.

In this sample, this clone turned up a few times. The V call is TRBV6-4, the J call TRBJ2-2; a weak D match, TRBD2 (6 bases). The germline CDR1 and CDR2 sequences are MRHNA and SNTAGT. Trimming removed 2 bases from V and 4 bases from J, with 11 bases in between. CDR3 size: 15 residues. The CDR3 region is CASSDTSRSTGELFF. Written as DNA, the CDR3 is TGTGCCAGCAGTGACACTAGCCGGTCCACCGGGGAGCTGTTTTTT.

Only a few counts were recorded for this clone. This chain uses TRBV5-1 with TRBJ2-1; 7 positions match TRBD1. Germline trimming cut 1 base from V and 2 bases from J; bases unmatched to any gene: 9. This CDR3 has 17 amino acids. The germline V gene encodes CDR1 SGHRS and CDR2 YFSETQ. The chain's CDR3 is CASSLPQTGLAYNEQFF. The CDR3 coding sequence is TGCGCCAGCAGCTTGCCCCAGACAGGGTTGGCCTACAATGAGCAGTTCTTC. Supplemented by reference TRBV5-1 and TRBJ2-1, the full variable domain reads KAGVTQTPRYLIKTRGQQVTLSCSPISGHRSVSWYQQTPGQGLQFLFEYFSETQRNKGNFPGRFSGRQFSNSRSEMNVSTLELGDSALYLCASSLPQTGLAYNEQFFGPGTRLTVL.

J is TRBJ2-7 and V is TRBV7-7; D possibly uses TRBD1 or TRBD2 (5 bases each). In germline, CDR1 is SSHAT, CDR2 FNYEAQ (reference sequence). Between the trimmed V and J ends, which lost 5 bases and 6 bases, there was a span of 14 bases. The CDR3 covers 13 residues. DNA of the CDR3: TGTGCCAGCAGCAGGGACCTTGACCGCGAGCAGTACTTC. Residues: CASSRDLDREQYF.

V gene TRBV11-3 combines with J gene TRBJ1-1; a possible D gene is TRBD1 (5 bases). V was shortened by 1 base and J by 6 bases, with 9 bases between the two germline ends. This CDR3 has 13 residues. In germline, CDR1 is SGHNT, CDR2 YENEEA. CDR3 in amino acids: CASSLGGISEAFF. CDR3 nucleotide sequence: TGTGCCAGCAGCTTAGGGGGGATTTCTGAAGCTTTCTTT.

This clone was seen a few times. The V call is TRBV7-9, the J call TRBJ1-2; 7 bases align to TRBD1. In germline, CDR1 is SEHNR, CDR2 FQNEAQ (reference sequence). V lost 8 bases and J lost 2; bases outside the gene matches: 5. The CDR3 runs to 13 residues. The CDR3 DNA is TGTGCCAGCCAAAAACAGGGGAACTATGGCTACACCTTC. Protein: CASQKQGNYGYTF.

V and J are TRBV24-1 and TRBJ2-1; 7 bases line up with TRBD2. The CDR3 sequence is 17 residues long. From germline, CDR1 is KGHDR and CDR2 SFDVKD. V shed 3 bases and J 6 bases; nucleotides not matched to a gene: 13. CDR3 DNA sequence: TGTGCCACCAGTGATCCCCCCGGCGGGAGCGGTAGCAATGAGCAGTTCTTC. Protein sequence: CATSDPPGGSGSNEQFF.

The genes are TRBV11-3 and TRBJ2-7, with 7 bases lining up with TRBD1. CDR1 and CDR2 from the germline V gene are SGHNT and YENEEA. With V trimmed by 4 bases and J by 4 bases, 13 bases remained unmatched. The CDR3 sequence is 16 residues long. The CDR3 region has the DNA TGTGCCAGCAGCTCAAACATCCGGGACAGAATTTACGAGCAGTACTTC. This encodes CASSSNIRDRIYEQYF.

V usage is TRBV5-4 and J usage is TRBJ1-1; no definite D call. The CDR3 has 13 amino acids. Germline V lookup: CDR1 SGHNT, CDR2 YYREEE (reference sequence). With 4 bases removed from V and 2 bases from J, the gap between germline ends came to 9 bases. The CDR3 region has the DNA TGTGCCAGCAGCACTCGGGGTAACACTGAAGCTTTCTTT. Its translation: CASSTRGNTEAFF.